A selection of T cell receptor beta chains follows, all from one sample in a study of cytomegalovirus exposure and HLA in healthy donors. Assay used: immunoSEQ multiplex PCR; TCRdb lists only in-frame clones, some missing. The sample holds more than 150,000 clones; roughly 80% are singletons and the top ten take approximately 3.9%. Sequencing used PBMCs. The source is a middle-aged man in good health and CMV-seronegative. The CDR3 runs from the conserved cysteine through the conserved F or W. The order of the fields is clone size, CDR3 length, J gene, V gene, D gene, CDR3 protein, CDR3 DNA. A D gene is named only where the DNA matches it firmly. Only some rows state a clone size, as once, few, many or a class for expanded clones.

clone size: .; CDR3 length: 17; J gene: TRBJ2-3; V gene: TRBV18; D gene: TRBD1; CDR3 protein: CASSLLGTGSSTDTQYF; CDR3 DNA: TGTGCCAGCTCACTACTCGGGACAGGGTCTAGCACAGATACGCAGTATTTT
clone size: .; CDR3 length: 14; J gene: TRBJ1-3; V gene: TRBV6-5; D gene: .; CDR3 protein: CASSYSGQGNTIYF; CDR3 DNA: TGTGCCAGCAGTTACTCAGGACAGGGAAACACCATATATTTT
clone size: .; CDR3 length: 14; J gene: TRBJ1-1; V gene: TRBV10-3; D gene: .; CDR3 protein: CAISPVEGNTEAFF; CDR3 DNA: TGTGCCATCAGTCCAGTAGAGGGGAACACTGAAGCTTTCTTT
clone size: .; CDR3 length: 11; J gene: TRBJ2-7; V gene: TRBV28; D gene: .; CDR3 protein: CASSRGYEQYF; CDR3 DNA: TGTGCCAGCAGCCGCGGCTACGAGCAGTACTTC
clone size: .; CDR3 length: 16; J gene: TRBJ1-2; V gene: TRBV7-9; D gene: .; CDR3 protein: CSSSLPYRDVDYGYTF; CDR3 DNA: TGTTCCAGCAGCTTACCCTACAGGGATGTCGACTATGGCTACACCTTC
clone size: .; CDR3 length: 14; J gene: TRBJ1-1; V gene: TRBV11-2; D gene: TRBD1; CDR3 protein: CASSPTDRVTEAFF; CDR3 DNA: TGTGCCAGCAGCCCAACGGACAGGGTCACTGAAGCTTTCTTT
clone size: .; CDR3 length: 12; J gene: TRBJ2-7; V gene: TRBV2; D gene: .; CDR3 protein: CASSAGVGEQYF; CDR3 DNA: TGTGCCAGCAGTGCGGGAGTGGGGGAGCAGTACTTC
clone size: .; CDR3 length: 12; J gene: TRBJ2-5; V gene: TRBV19; D gene: TRBD2; CDR3 protein: CASSTGGETQYF; CDR3 DNA: TGTGCCAGTAGTACCGGGGGGGAGACCCAGTACTTC
clone size: once; CDR3 length: 14; J gene: TRBJ1-4; V gene: TRBV9; D gene: .; CDR3 protein: CASSVQDSGEKLFF; CDR3 DNA: TGTGCCAGCAGCGTACAGGACTCCGGGGAAAAACTGTTTTTT
clone size: .; CDR3 length: 12; J gene: TRBJ2-1; V gene: TRBV7-9; D gene: TRBD2; CDR3 protein: CASSLGLAFKFF; CDR3 DNA: TGTGCCAGCAGTTTGGGACTAGCTTTTAAGTTCTTC
clone size: .; CDR3 length: 14; J gene: TRBJ1-2; V gene: TRBV6-5; D gene: .; CDR3 protein: CASSYAGPDYGYTF; CDR3 DNA: TGTGCCAGCAGTTACGCGGGGCCGGACTATGGCTACACCTTC
clone size: .; CDR3 length: 15; J gene: TRBJ1-5; V gene: TRBV6-5; D gene: TRBD1; CDR3 protein: CASSYTGQDNQPQHF; CDR3 DNA: TGTGCCAGCAGTTATACCGGACAGGATAACCAGCCCCAGCATTTT
clone size: once; CDR3 length: 15; J gene: TRBJ2-5; V gene: TRBV19; D gene: TRBD1; CDR3 protein: CASKGRDRVQETQYF; CDR3 DNA: TGTGCCAGTAAGGGGCGTGACAGGGTCCAAGAGACCCAGTACTTC
clone size: .; CDR3 length: 14; J gene: TRBJ1-5; V gene: TRBV5-1; D gene: .; CDR3 protein: CASSQGGSNQPQHF; CDR3 DNA: TGCGCCAGCAGCCAAGGCGGTAGCAATCAGCCCCAGCATTTT
clone size: few; CDR3 length: 12; J gene: TRBJ2-1; V gene: TRBV7-9; D gene: .; CDR3 protein: CASSPDFYEQFF; CDR3 DNA: TGTGCCAGCAGCCCGGACTTTTATGAGCAGTTCTTC
clone size: .; CDR3 length: 13; J gene: TRBJ1-1; V gene: TRBV18; D gene: .; CDR3 protein: CASSARGRTEAFF; CDR3 DNA: TGTGCCAGCTCAGCTAGGGGGAGAACTGAAGCTTTCTTT
clone size: once; CDR3 length: 12; J gene: TRBJ1-1; V gene: TRBV28; D gene: TRBD1; CDR3 protein: CASSTEGQHEAF; CDR3 DNA: TGTGCCAGCAGTACGGAGGGACAGCACGAAGCGTTT
clone size: .; CDR3 length: 13; J gene: TRBJ1-1; V gene: TRBV14; D gene: .; CDR3 protein: CASSQVGRGEAFF; CDR3 DNA: TGTGCCAGCAGCCAAGTGGGGAGGGGCGAAGCTTTCTTT
clone size: .; CDR3 length: 15; J gene: TRBJ2-3; V gene: TRBV14; D gene: TRBD2; CDR3 protein: CASSQVGGGRDTQYF; CDR3 DNA: TGTGCCAGCAGCCAAGTAGGCGGGGGAAGAGATACGCAGTATTTT
clone size: .; CDR3 length: 13; J gene: TRBJ1-6; V gene: TRBV6-5; D gene: .; CDR3 protein: CASQGNYNSPLHF; CDR3 DNA: TGTGCCAGCCAGGGAAATTATAATTCACCCCTCCACTTT
clone size: .; CDR3 length: 16; J gene: TRBJ2-1; V gene: TRBV7-9; D gene: .; CDR3 protein: CSSSQEDIGSYNEQFF; CDR3 DNA: TGTTCCAGCAGCCAAGAGGACATTGGATCCTACAATGAGCAGTTCTTC
clone size: .; CDR3 length: 11; J gene: TRBJ1-1; V gene: TRBV19; D gene: .; CDR3 protein: CASSFGSEAFF; CDR3 DNA: TGTGCCAGTAGTTTCGGGAGTGAAGCTTTCTTT
clone size: .; CDR3 length: 13; J gene: TRBJ1-3; V gene: TRBV25-1; D gene: .; CDR3 protein: CASRRESGNTIYF; CDR3 DNA: TGTGCCAGCAGGCGGGAGTCTGGAAACACCATATATTTT
clone size: .; CDR3 length: 19; J gene: TRBJ2-1; V gene: TRBV7-2; D gene: TRBD2; CDR3 protein: CASSLEGGLTSGDFNEQFF; CDR3 DNA: TGTGCCAGCAGCTTAGAGGGGGGATTGACTAGCGGGGACTTCAATGAGCAGTTCTTC
clone size: .; CDR3 length: 13; J gene: TRBJ2-7; V gene: TRBV7-8; D gene: .; CDR3 protein: CASCPRGSYEQYF; CDR3 DNA: TGTGCCAGCTGCCCCCGAGGGTCCTACGAGCAGTACTTC
clone size: .; CDR3 length: 15; J gene: TRBJ1-2; V gene: TRBV5-5; D gene: TRBD1; CDR3 protein: CASSFGDRGVYGYTF; CDR3 DNA: TGTGCCAGCAGCTTTGGTGACAGGGGGGTTTATGGCTACACCTTC
clone size: .; CDR3 length: 11; J gene: TRBJ1-1; V gene: TRBV15; D gene: .; CDR3 protein: CATSRGLAAFF; CDR3 DNA: TGTGCCACCAGCAGAGGGTTAGCGGCTTTCTTT
clone size: .; CDR3 length: 16; J gene: TRBJ2-5; V gene: TRBV21-1; D gene: .; CDR3 protein: CASSKAPGQGQETQYF; CDR3 DNA: TGTGCCAGCAGTAAAGCACCGGGACAGGGACAAGAGACCCAGTACTTC
clone size: .; CDR3 length: 14; J gene: TRBJ1-1; V gene: TRBV6-5; D gene: .; CDR3 protein: CASSEIYRTEEAFF; CDR3 DNA: TGTGCCAGCAGTGAGATTTATCGGACAGAAGAAGCTTTCTTT
clone size: .; CDR3 length: 15; J gene: TRBJ2-1; V gene: TRBV7-3; D gene: TRBD2; CDR3 protein: CASSLKGRGGNEQFF; CDR3 DNA: TGTGCCAGCAGCTTAAAAGGTCGGGGGGGCAATGAGCAGTTCTTC
clone size: .; CDR3 length: 14; J gene: TRBJ1-4; V gene: TRBV29-1; D gene: .; CDR3 protein: CSVAPNDLNEKLFF; CDR3 DNA: TGCAGCGTTGCGCCTAACGACTTAAATGAAAAACTGTTTTTT